The T cell receptor (beta chain) under discussion was sequenced for a study of lymphopenia after photon versus proton radiotherapy. This clone was seen a handful of times. Here immunoSEQ multiplex PCR was the method, and the copy in TCRdb shows in-frame clones only, minus some. The sample holds 160,000 or so clones, less than 90% seen once. Germline V CDR1 and CDR2: SGHAT, FQDESV (reference sequence). V lost 4 bases and J lost 5, with 18 bases in between. The CDR3 totals 16 residues. The rearrangement links TRBV11-1 to TRBJ2-4, with a possible D match to TRBD1 (6 bases). Sequenced here: peripheral blood, sampled from a patient treated with photon-based radiotherapy. This sequence originates from a middle-aged man with gastric cancer. CDR3 amino acids: CASSSLEGEPQNIQYF. The CDR3 nucleotides are TGTGCCAGCAGCTCTTTAGAGGGGGAACCCCAAAACATTCAGTACTTC.